These 7 T cell receptor beta chains were sequenced from one sample in a study of T cells expressing NK-cell markers. TCRdb derives one entry per CDR3 protein from the 5' RACE reads, leaving out DNA. The specimen's table records 500,000 to 700,000 distinct CDR3 sequences. Sequenced sample: blood T cells: a sorted CD56 or NKG2C T cell subset, CD4+ or CD8+ T cells, or bulk PBMC T cells (not recorded which). These TCRs come from a man aged 18-30 years in good health.

This chain uses TRBV7-2 with TRBJ2-1; TCRdb picks TRBD2, but there is no DNA to check that call. Per germline, CDR1 SGHTA and CDR2 FQGNSA. The CDR3 is 17 amino acids. CDR3 protein: CASSSGLVGPSYNEQFF.

The chain combines TRBV9 with TRBJ2-7; TCRdb gives TRBD1 as the D gene, but with no DNA this cannot be confirmed. Germline loops: CDR1 SGDLS, CDR2 YYNGEE. This CDR3 is 15 amino acids long. The CDR3 reads CASSKGQGGSYEQYF.

The chain uses TRBV27 and TRBJ2-3. This CDR3 contains 15 residues. The germline V gene encodes CDR1 MNHEY and CDR2 SMNVEV (reference sequence). CDR3 sequence reads: CASSLSSPYADTQYF.

V and J are TRBV20-1 and TRBJ2-7; checking the TCRdb D call of TRBD1 is not possible without DNA. The CDR3 has 14 residues. Germline loops: CDR1 DFQATT, CDR2 SNEGSKA (reference sequence). CDR3 residues: CSPEGDQHTYEQYF.

The J gene is TRBJ1-6, the V gene TRBV25-1; TCRdb picks TRBD1, but there is no DNA to check that call. The CDR3 contains 20 residues. CDR1 and CDR2 (germline): MGHDK, SYGVNS. CDR3 loop: CASSEVCTGVHSSYNSPLHF.

The J gene is TRBJ2-1, the V gene TRBV5-6; TCRdb gives TRBD2 as the D gene, but with no DNA this cannot be confirmed. The germline CDR1 and CDR2 sequences are SGHDT and YYEEEE. This CDR3 comprises 17 residues. The CDR3 protein is CASSLGLAGSTYNEQFF.

The chain couples TRBV10-3 to TRBJ2-3; TCRdb's D gene call, TRBD1, goes unchecked for lack of DNA. Germline V gene data show CDR1 as ENHRY and CDR2 as SYGVKD. The CDR3 covers 15 residues. The CDR3 spells CAISDGTGYTDTQYF.